Presented here are 13 T cell receptor beta chains from one specimen sequenced in a study of beta chain features in type 1 diabetes. The investigators reverse transcribed all of the isolated RNA, so they sequenced expressed TCRB transcripts. The repertoire was sequenced with immunoSEQ multiplex PCR; TCRdb's copy has only in-frame clones and lacks some. The sample has 200,000 to 250,000 clones; approximately 11% are singletons. The sequenced material came from central memory CD4+ T cells from blood. All receptors derive from a man younger than 30 in good health.

The rearrangement links TRBV10-3 to TRBJ1-4; no clear D gene. V lost 3 bases to trimming and J lost 5 bases, with 10 bases between them. CDR3 size: 14 residues. Germline V gene data show CDR1 as ENHRY and CDR2 as SYGVKD. The CDR3 sequence: CAISDEVPNEKLFF. The CDR3 coding sequence is TGTGCCATCAGTGATGAGGTGCCCAATGAAAAACTGTTTTTT.

The chain carries TRBV7-2 and TRBJ2-7, with 10 bases aligning to TRBD2. The CDR3 consists of 15 residues. CDR1 SGHTA and CDR2 FQGNSA come from the germline V gene. Trimming cost V 5 bases and J 6 bases; bases outside gene matches: 10. This chain's CDR3 is CASSPGSGRAPEQYF. CDR3 coding DNA: TGTGCCAGCAGCCCAGGAAGCGGGAGGGCTCCCGAGCAGTACTTC. Complete variable domain (other parts from reference TRBV7-2 and TRBJ2-7): GAGVSQSPSNKVTEKGKDVELRCDPISGHTALYWYRQSLGQGLEFLIYFQGNSAPDKSGLPSDRFSAERTGGSVSTLTIQRTQQEDSAVYLCASSPGSGRAPEQYFGPGTRLTVT.

This clone was detected only a few times. The V gene is TRBV5-4, the J gene TRBJ2-5, with a tentative D call TRBD1 (6 bases). Trimming removed 6 bases from V and 4 bases from J, with 19 bases in between. Germline assignment: CDR1 SGHNT and CDR2 YYREEE (reference sequence). The CDR3 totals 15 residues. CDR3 sequence (DNA): TGTGCCAGCATGATGGGGGCAGGGTCGTTAGAGACCCAGTACTTC. It codes for CASMMGAGSLETQYF.

The V gene is TRBV5-4, the J gene TRBJ2-3, with a possible D match to TRBD1 (5 bases). The ends were cut back, 3 bases at V and 5 bases at J, with 13 bases in the middle. The length of the CDR3 is 14 residues. Looked up from germline, CDR1 is SGHNT and CDR2 is YYREEE (reference sequence). CDR3 DNA sequence: TGTGCCAGCAGCTCACGACAGTCGGGAGATACGCAGTATTTT. This sequence encodes CASSSRQSGDTQYF.

In its sample, this clone was seen a few times. J is TRBJ2-1 and V is TRBV5-4; 7 bases fit TRBD2. In germline, CDR1 is SGHNT, CDR2 YYREEE (reference sequence). V shed 0 bases, J shed 1 base, and the junction held 4 bases outside the gene matches. CDR3 length: 16 amino acids. CDR3 sequence (DNA): TGTGCCAGCAGCTTGGACCTAGCGGCGTCCTACAATGAGCAGTTCTTC. As protein: CASSLDLAASYNEQFF.

The V gene is TRBV7-2, the J gene TRBJ1-2; D uncertain. The CDR3 covers 15 residues. Trimming stripped 1 base from V and 3 bases from J, with 12 bases between. The germline V gene has CDR1 SGHTA and CDR2 FQGNSA. The CDR3 is CASSLGPGLDYGYTF. CDR3 nucleotides: TGTGCCAGCAGCTTAGGCCCGGGTCTTGACTATGGCTACACCTTC. The full variable domain, with the rest looked up from reference TRBV7-2 and TRBJ1-2, is GAGVSQSPSNKVTEKGKDVELRCDPISGHTALYWYRQSLGQGLEFLIYFQGNSAPDKSGLPSDRFSAERTGGSVSTLTIQRTQQEDSAVYLCASSLGPGLDYGYTFGSGTRLTVV.

This clone was observed a few times. The J gene is TRBJ1-2, the V gene TRBV7-2; the D is unclear. Trimming removed 4 bases from V and 3 bases from J, with 12 bases in between. CDR3 length: 14 amino acids. Germline loops: CDR1 SGHTA, CDR2 FQGNSA. The CDR3 DNA is TGTGCCAGCAGCTCCCTATCAGGTTACTATGGCTACACCTTC. The encoded protein is CASSSLSGYYGYTF.

J is TRBJ1-4 and V is TRBV11-2; the D is unclear. There are 14 residues in the CDR3. V lost 0 bases and J lost 11, with 13 bases in between. CDR1 is SGHAT, CDR2 FQNNGV, per germline. The CDR3 nucleotides are TGTGCCAGCAGCTTAGAAGGCACCGTTAAGAAACTGTTTTTT. It encodes CASSLEGTVKKLFF.

This clone was recorded at least ten times. The junction differs from germline at one of its ends, possibly a read error. V usage is TRBV7-2 and J usage is TRBJ2-1; unclear D gene. Germline CDR1 and CDR2: SGHTA and FQGNSA. This CDR3 spans 12 amino acids. The CDR3 loop is CASSLDYYEQFF. DNA for the CDR3: TGTGCCAGCAGCTTAGACTACTATGAGCAGTTCTTC.

This clone came up a few times. The chain carries TRBV4-1 and TRBJ1-1; 8 bases align to TRBD1. This CDR3 has 13 residues. V lost 5 bases to trimming and J lost 5 bases; unmatched junction nucleotides: 4. Germline V gene sequence: CDR1 MGHRA, CDR2 YSYEKL. CDR3 loop: CASSIRGLTEAFF. In nucleotides, the CDR3 is TGCGCCAGCAGCATCAGGGGGCTTACTGAAGCTTTCTTT.

The gene calls are TRBV2 and TRBJ2-7; 8 bases fit TRBD2. Germline assignment: CDR1 SNHLY and CDR2 FYNNEI. The trim removed 4 bases at V and 7 bases at J, leaving 6 bases unmatched. CDR3 length: 13 residues. The CDR3 coding sequence is TGTGCCAGCAGTGCGAACTTAGCGGGGGAGCAGTACTTC. Translated: CASSANLAGEQYF. Full variable domain (remainder filled in from reference TRBV2 and TRBJ2-7): EPEVTQTPSHQVTQMGQEVILRCVPISNHLYFYWYRQILGQKVEFLVSFYNNEISEKSEIFDDQFSVERPDGSNFTLKIRSTKLEDSAMYFCASSANLAGEQYFGPGTRLTVT.

This clone has a handful of counts. This rearrangement joins TRBV5-1 to TRBJ2-1, with no clear D. There are 19 residues in the CDR3. The V and J ends lost 1 base and 7 bases respectively, with 27 bases between them. Germline lookup yields CDR1 SGHRS and CDR2 YFSETQ. The CDR3 loop reads CASSLFSTTDLLKGNEQFF. In DNA form, the CDR3 reads TGCGCCAGCAGCTTGTTTTCGACGACTGACCTTTTGAAAGGGAATGAGCAGTTCTTC.

The chain has TRBV7-2 and TRBJ2-5; TRBD1 agrees at 11 bases. There are 18 residues in the CDR3. CDR1 SGHTA and CDR2 FQGNSA come from the germline V gene. The junction had 12 bases not matched to a gene; V was cut back by 1 base and J by 5 bases. CDR3 in amino acids: CASSLVRTGGEFWETQYF. DNA for the CDR3: TGTGCCAGCAGCTTAGTACGGACAGGGGGCGAGTTCTGGGAGACCCAGTACTTC.